These 22 T cell receptor beta chains were sequenced from one sample in a study of blood T cell repertoires in COVID-19. TCRdb keeps only in-frame clones here, not all; method: immunoSEQ multiplex PCR. Found here are some 220,000 clones, 84% of them singletons; the top ten hold roughly a tenth. The sequencing sample was made of peripheral blood. Receptor source: a man aged 50 to 59 with active or convalescent COVID-19.

This chain links TRBV18 with TRBJ1-2; D gene uncertain. V dropped 0 bases and J dropped 2 bases, with 16 bases sitting between them. CDR1 is KGHSH, CDR2 LQKENI, per germline. CDR3 length: 17 residues. In DNA, the CDR3 is TGTGCCAGCTCACCACCTTTCGGTGGGCACATAAACTATGGCTACACCTTC. This encodes CASSPPFGGHINYGYTF.

This clone was found once. The rearrangement joins TRBV11-2 to TRBJ2-7, with TRBD2 matching 8 bases. The CDR3 is 14 amino acids. Trimming removed 5 bases from V and 4 bases from J; junction bases left unmatched: 7. From germline, CDR1 is SGHAT and CDR2 FQNNGV. This CDR3 reads CASSIGTSRYEQYF. CDR3 coding DNA: TGTGCCAGCAGCATCGGGACTAGTAGGTACGAGCAGTACTTC.

The chain carries TRBV7-3 and TRBJ2-3; no firm D call. The CDR3 length is 13 residues. With 4 bases removed from V and 2 bases from J, the gap between germline ends came to 7 bases. Germline V lookup: CDR1 SGHTA, CDR2 FQGTGA. The CDR3 region is CASSSGPTDTQYF. For the CDR3, the DNA is TGTGCCAGCAGCTCCGGTCCCACAGATACGCAGTATTTT.

This chain links TRBV13 with TRBJ2-2, with D tentatively TRBD2 (5 bases). This CDR3 has 16 residues. Looked up from germline, CDR1 is PRHDT and CDR2 is FYEKMQ (reference sequence). V was shortened by 5 bases and J by 1 base, with 14 bases between the two germline ends. Written as DNA, the CDR3 is TGTGCCAGCAGCGGAGGCCCTTTCGAGAACACCGGGGAGCTGTTTTTT. Its translation: CASSGGPFENTGELFF.

The chain couples TRBV19 to TRBJ1-1; 7 bases fit TRBD1. CDR1 is LNHDA and CDR2 is SQIVND in the germline V gene (reference sequence). V lost 2 bases to trimming and J lost 6 bases; unmatched junction nucleotides: 3. CDR3 length equals 13 residues. CDR3 in DNA: TGTGCCAGTAGTATAACAGGGGTGTCTGAAGCTTTCTTT. It yields the protein CASSITGVSEAFF.

In nucleotides, the CDR3 is TGCGCCAGCAGTCGGGGACAGCTTTACAATGAGCAGTTCTTC. Its translation is CASSRGQLYNEQFF. V and J are TRBV5-1 and TRBJ2-1; 7 nucleotides agree with TRBD1. The CDR3 has 14 amino acids. Germline V CDR1 and CDR2: SGHRS, YFSETQ. Unmatched junction bases numbered 6, after V lost 5 bases and J lost 4 bases. Drawing the rest from reference TRBV5-1 and TRBJ2-1, the complete variable domain is KAGVTQTPRYLIKTRGQQVTLSCSPISGHRSVSWYQQTPGQGLQFLFEYFSETQRNKGNFPGRFSGRQFSNSRSEMNVSTLELGDSALYLCASSRGQLYNEQFFGPGTRLTVL.

The V gene is TRBV6-5, the J gene TRBJ2-7; the match to TRBD1 covers 10 bases. The CDR3 sequence is 15 residues long. The trim removed 9 bases at V and 4 bases at J, leaving 12 bases unmatched. Germline V CDR1 and CDR2: MNHEY, SVGAGI. This CDR3 is CASARDWTGGYEQYV. The CDR3 region has the DNA TGTGCCAGTGCTAGGGATTGGACAGGGGGTTACGAGCAGTACGTC.

The CDR3 loop reads CASSPGQLKNTEAFF. The CDR3 DNA sequence: TGTGCCAGCAGTCCAGGACAGCTTAAGAACACTGAAGCTTTCTTT. The J gene is TRBJ1-1, the V gene TRBV28; D might be TRBD1 (6 bases). The V gene lost 5 bases and the J gene lost 1 base, with 14 bases spanning the gap. The CDR3 is 15 amino acids. The germline V gene has CDR1 MDHEN and CDR2 SYDVKM.

The chain has TRBV28 and TRBJ2-2, with 8 bases identical to TRBD1. V was clipped by 6 bases and J by 1 base; unmatched bases: 1. Germline values: CDR1 MDHEN, CDR2 SYDVKM. The CDR3 contains 14 residues. As DNA, the CDR3 is TGTGCCAGCAGGGACAGGGTGAACACCGGGGAGCTGTTTTTT. Its protein is CASRDRVNTGELFF.

This chain joins TRBV3-1 (or the pseudogene TRBV3-2) and TRBJ2-1, with 8 positions matching TRBD2. The ends lost 5 bases at V and 0 bases at J; junction bases unmatched: 3. CDR1 is LGHDT and CDR2 is YNNKEL in the germline V gene (reference sequence). The CDR3 has 15 amino acids. CDR3 DNA: TGTGCCAGCAGCTATAGCGGGATCTCCTACAATGAGCAGTTCTTC. Protein product: CASSYSGISYNEQFF.

CDR3 in amino acids: CATSRWMPGSGTSGSDEQFF. CDR3 nucleotides: TGTGCCACCAGCCGCTGGATGCCGGGTTCCGGGACTAGCGGTTCGGATGAGCAGTTCTTC. The gene calls are TRBV15 and TRBJ2-1, with 11 positions matching TRBD2. Unmatched junction bases numbered 23, after V lost 5 bases and J lost 8 bases. In germline, CDR1 is LNHNV, CDR2 YYDKDF (reference sequence). The CDR3 sequence is 20 residues long.

The chain is built from TRBV9 and TRBJ2-7, with a tentative D call TRBD1 (6 bases). The germline V gene has CDR1 SGDLS and CDR2 YYNGEE. The V end lost 4 bases, the J end lost 3 bases, and 17 bases lay between the germline ends. The CDR3 length is 15 residues. The CDR3: CASSSKGDDYYEQYF. The CDR3 nucleotides are TGTGCCAGCAGCTCCAAGGGGGATGACTACTACGAGCAGTACTTC. The full variable domain, with the rest looked up from reference TRBV9 and TRBJ2-7, is DSGVTQTPKHLITATGQRVTLRCSPRSGDLSVYWYQQSLDQGLQFLIQYYNGEERAKGNILERFSAQQFPDLHSELNLSSLELGDSALYFCASSSKGDDYYEQYFGPGTRLTVT.

This clone was counted between two and nine times. Other DNA sequences in this specimen translate into the identical CDR3. This chain links TRBV2 with TRBJ2-3; D is unresolved. Trimming cost V 1 base and J 5 bases, with 4 bases left between them. The CDR3 consists of 12 residues. CDR1 SNHLY and CDR2 FYNNEI come from the germline V gene. The CDR3 here is CASSEGGDTQYF. CDR3 coding DNA: TGTGCCAGCAGTGAAGGAGGAGATACGCAGTATTTT. Full variable domain (outside the CDR3, taken from reference TRBV2 and TRBJ2-3): EPEVTQTPSHQVTQMGQEVILRCVPISNHLYFYWYRQILGQKVEFLVSFYNNEISEKSEIFDDQFSVERPDGSNFTLKIRSTKLEDSAMYFCASSEGGDTQYFGPGTRLTVL.

V is TRBV18 and J is TRBJ2-7; 11 bases match TRBD2. The ends lost 4 bases at V and 4 bases at J; junction bases unmatched: 3. Germline assignment: CDR1 KGHSH and CDR2 LQKENI. This CDR3 region has 14 residues. DNA of the CDR3: TGTGCCAGCTCACGGGTAGCGGGAGGGTACGAGCAGTACTTC. Its protein is CASSRVAGGYEQYF.

The rearrangement links TRBV29-1 to TRBJ2-3; 15 bases are shared with TRBD2. This CDR3 contains 18 residues. Trimming cost V 6 bases and J 1 base; bases outside gene matches: 11. CDR1 and CDR2 from the germline V gene are SQVTM and ANQGSEA. The CDR3 region is CSVAGLAGGRVGTDTQYF. The DNA of the CDR3 is TGCAGCGTCGCGGGACTAGCGGGAGGTCGGGTCGGCACAGATACGCAGTATTTT.

The rearrangement joins TRBV7-3 to TRBJ2-1; TRBD2 matches at 9 bases. The CDR3 covers 15 residues. Looked up from germline, CDR1 is SGHTA and CDR2 is FQGTGA. Trimming at V came to 2 bases and at J to 7 bases, leaving 6 bases not matched to a gene. DNA for the CDR3: TGTGCCAGCAGCTTAGGAGCGGGAGGATGGAATGAGCAGTTCTTC. It encodes CASSLGAGGWNEQFF.

The chain has TRBV27 and TRBJ2-1, with D maybe TRBD2 (6 bases). The CDR3 is made up of 16 amino acids. V was shortened by 9 bases and J by 1 base, with 19 bases between the two germline ends. Germline V gene sequence: CDR1 MNHEY, CDR2 SMNVEV (reference sequence). This CDR3 is CASISGGPGSYNEQFF. The CDR3 bases are TGTGCCAGTATTTCCGGAGGGCCCGGATCCTACAATGAGCAGTTCTTC.

The V gene is TRBV6-5, the J gene TRBJ1-2; D unresolved. This CDR3 is built from 14 residues. CDR1 is MNHEY, CDR2 SVGAGI, per germline. V was shortened by 1 base and J by 4 bases, with 10 bases between the two germline ends. The CDR3 protein is CASSYWRGFYGYTF. DNA of the CDR3: TGTGCCAGCAGTTACTGGCGGGGATTCTATGGCTACACCTTC.

The chain links TRBV28 to TRBJ2-3; 10 nucleotides agree with TRBD1. J lost 2 bases, V lost 5 bases, and 4 bases had no gene match. Germline V gene sequence: CDR1 MDHEN, CDR2 SYDVKM. The CDR3 spans 15 residues. For the CDR3, the DNA is TGTGCCAGCAGTCCGACAGGGGGCGACACAGATACGCAGTATTTT. This encodes CASSPTGGDTDTQYF.

The chain recombines TRBV7-9 with TRBJ2-1; D unclear. Germline loops: CDR1 SEHNR, CDR2 FQNEAQ (reference sequence). Trimming removed 5 bases from V and 0 bases from J, with 11 bases in between. The CDR3 length is 15 residues. CDR3 DNA sequence: TGTGCCAGCAGCGCTAACTTGCTCTCCTACAATGAGCAGTTCTTC. Protein: CASSANLLSYNEQFF.

This clone was counted a few times. This chain joins TRBV3-1 (or the pseudogene TRBV3-2) and TRBJ1-3; no clear D gene. This CDR3 has 15 residues. V was cut by 5 bases and J by 0 bases, with 11 bases left in between. Germline V gene data show CDR1 as LGHDT and CDR2 as YNNKEL (reference sequence). The CDR3 is CASSSGLISGNTIYF. Here the CDR3 DNA reads TGTGCCAGCAGCTCGGGTCTAATCTCTGGAAACACCATATATTTT.

CDR3 nucleotides: TGTGCCAGCAGCAACTGGGACAGGGACCTTTACGAGCAGTACGTC. Translation gives CASSNWDRDLYEQYV. The V and J genes are TRBV28 and TRBJ2-7; 9 positions agree with TRBD1. The length of the CDR3 is 15 residues. Germline CDR1 MDHEN, CDR2 SYDVKM. The V gene end was trimmed by 6 bases and the J gene end by 4 bases; junction bases not matched to a gene: 10.